This T cell receptor beta chain was profiled in a study of beta chain features in type 1 diabetes. General study findings and limits: Resolution of whether HLA type affects TCRB rearrangement was not achieved here. PCR might preferentially amplify shorter templates, equally in patients and controls.

All of the isolated RNA was reverse transcribed, so expressed TCRB transcripts were sequenced. Clones were sequenced by immunoSEQ multiplex PCR, and TCRdb holds only the in-frame ones, with some missing. The table has 300,000 to 350,000 clones, 14% seen once. This clone was counted at least ten times. Its antigen is unknown. The germline gives CDR1 MNHNS, CDR2 SASEGT. Trimming stripped 1 base from V and 4 bases from J, with 11 bases between. The CDR3 is 15 residues long. The J gene is TRBJ1-5, the V gene TRBV6-1, with no clear D. Sequencing input: central memory CD4+ T cells from blood. The sequence was obtained from a man aged 25 to 45 in good health. DNA for the CDR3: TGTGCCAGCAGTGAAGGAAGTACACCAAATCAGCCCCAGCATTTT. Protein sequence: CASSEGSTPNQPQHF.